These 7 T cell receptor beta chains were all obtained from the same sample, sequenced in a study of T cells after yellow fever vaccination. TCRdb recomputed calls from the 5' RACE reads with MiXCR, one row per CDR3 protein. The sample gives 450,000 to 650,000 distinct CDR3 sequences, 20% to 25% of which show up once; about 16% is in the top ten. The sample here was PBMCs, taken 20 to 25 days after the first yellow fever vaccination. These receptors originate from a man aged 18 to 30 who received the YFV17D yellow fever vaccine.

This chain links TRBV29-1 with TRBJ2-1; D gene unclear. V lost 7 bases and J lost 5, with 15 bases in between. Looked up from germline, CDR1 is SQVTM and CDR2 is ANQGSEA. The CDR3 spans 13 residues. CDR3 nucleotide sequence: TGCAGCGCCCGACTCCGGCCGGACAATGAGCAGTTCTTC. Amino acids: CSARLRPDNEQFF.

This clonotype has only a few counts. The chain couples TRBV2 to TRBJ1-4; TRBD1 is a possible D gene (5 bases). The CDR3 sequence is 12 residues long. Per the germline V gene, CDR1 is SNHLY and CDR2 is FYNNEI. The CDR3 nucleotides are TGTGCTAGCTTGTCCACAGGTGAAAAACTGTTTTTT. Protein: CASLSTGEKLFF. Full variable domain (rest looked up from reference TRBV2 and TRBJ1-4): EPEVTQTPSHQVTQMGQEVILRCVPISNHLYFYWYRQILGQKVEFLVSFYNNEISEKSEIFDDQFSVERPDGSNFTLKIRSTKLEDSAMYFCASLSTGEKLFFGSGTQLSVL.

The chain joins TRBV24-1 to TRBJ2-5, with D perhaps TRBD1 or TRBD2 (6 bases each). V was clipped by 3 bases and J by 4 bases, with 17 bases between them. Germline V lookup: CDR1 KGHDR, CDR2 SFDVKD. The CDR3 has 16 amino acids. CDR3 sequence: CATSDSGRGGGETQYF. The CDR3 bases are TGTGCCACCAGTGATAGCGGCAGGGGAGGCGGAGAGACCCAGTACTTC.

There are a few counts of this clonotype. The chain employs TRBV5-1 and TRBJ1-3; weak D call: TRBD1 (6 bases). Germline CDR1 reads SGHRS; CDR2 reads YFSETQ. The V and J ends lost 4 bases and 6 bases respectively, with 17 bases between them. The CDR3 sequence is 15 residues long. CDR3 DNA sequence: TGCGCCAGCAGCAATACTCCGGGGGGCGAAAACACCATATATTTT. It is translated as CASSNTPGGENTIYF. Full variable domain (missing parts from reference TRBV5-1 and TRBJ1-3): KAGVTQTPRYLIKTRGQQVTLSCSPISGHRSVSWYQQTPGQGLQFLFEYFSETQRNKGNFPGRFSGRQFSNSRSEMNVSTLELGDSALYLCASSNTPGGENTIYFGEGSWLTVV.

The chain uses TRBV12-3 or TRBV12-4 and TRBJ2-7; the D gene could be TRBD1 or TRBD2 (5 bases each). The V gene lost 5 bases and the J gene lost 3 bases, with 17 bases spanning the gap. This CDR3 is built from 15 residues. The CDR3 spells CASSGGPGPRYEQYF. The DNA of the CDR3 is TGTGCCAGCAGTGGGGGTCCGGGACCCCGCTACGAGCAGTACTTC.

In DNA, the CDR3 is TGTGCCAGCCGCCCCCGTGTCTACAATGAGCAGTTCTTC. It translates to CASRPRVYNEQFF. The chain employs TRBV27 and TRBJ2-1, with no clear D. Germline V CDR1 and CDR2: MNHEY, SMNVEV (reference sequence). The CDR3 is 13 amino acids. V was shortened by 8 bases and J by 3 bases, with 11 bases between the two germline ends.

The rearrangement links TRBV20-1 to TRBJ1-1; D unresolved. Per the germline V gene, CDR1 is DFQATT and CDR2 is SNEGSKA (reference sequence). The CDR3 runs 14 residues. Trimming shortened V by 2 bases and J by 0 bases, and 10 bases separated the two germline ends. The CDR3 loop is CSARQGIMNTEAFF. The CDR3 nucleotides read TGCAGTGCTAGACAAGGCATCATGAACACTGAAGCTTTCTTT.